This TCR beta chain was captured in a study of cytomegalovirus exposure and HLA in healthy donors. Trimming removed 4 bases at V and 8 bases at J, with 15 bases between. The CDR3 contains 14 residues. Germline V gene data show CDR1 as SGDLS and CDR2 as YYNGEE. Remarks on this clone: What it binds is not known.

Notes on the study in general: Presence/absence analyses took donor sequencing depth as roughly uniform. The HLA-A and HLA-B alleles of most subjects were reportedly predicted accurately from TCR beta sequences. It was shown in a later analysis that HLA-associated TCR beta chains were more clonally expanded than other, equally common chains.

The study ran its PCR with 60 Vbeta and 13 Jbeta primers. The protocol was immunoSEQ multiplex PCR, while the TCRdb copy is restricted to in-frame clones and leaves out a portion. The table records about 140,000 clones, almost 85% of them present only once. This sequence joins TRBV9 and TRBJ2-2; a weak D match, TRBD1 (6 bases). Sequencing was done on a sample of PBMCs. This sequence originates from a woman aged 40 to 55 in good health and CMV-seronegative. The chain's CDR3 is CASSPATGSGELFF. CDR3 nucleotide sequence: TGTGCCAGCAGCCCTGCGACAGGCTCGGGGGAGCTGTTTTTT. Looking up the rest from reference TRBV9 and TRBJ2-2 gives the full variable domain: DSGVTQTPKHLITATGQRVTLRCSPRSGDLSVYWYQQSLDQGLQFLIQYYNGEERAKGNILERFSAQQFPDLHSELNLSSLELGDSALYFCASSPATGSGELFFGEGSRLTVL.